Given below is one T cell receptor beta chain in context. Authors' analysis steps: Reference gene primers were amplified, and this amplification served to estimate nucleated cell counts. Some clones are missing from TCRdb's copy, which holds only in-frame ones; the method was immunoSEQ multiplex PCR. V, J and clone size were drawn from that table, and D and trimming were deduced from the DNA. The sample shows over 350,000 clones, about 89% of them seen only once. V was shortened by 0 bases and J by 0 bases, with 10 bases between the two germline ends. Germline CDR1 SGHKS, CDR2 YYEKEE (reference sequence). The CDR3 length is 16 residues. The data derive from a study of blood T cell repertoires in COVID-19. Study information: PBMCs, B-cell-depleted T cells, or T cells were the source of the cDNA or gDNA that made up the material.

The clonotype originates from a woman in her twenties or thirties with acute or convalescent COVID-19. Sequenced input: peripheral blood. V and J are TRBV5-5 and TRBJ2-4; D is possibly TRBD1 (5 bases). Here the CDR3 reads CASSLGGRLAKNIQYF. The CDR3 DNA is TGTGCCAGCAGCTTGGGGGGCCGACTAGCCAAAAACATTCAGTACTTC.